One sample yielded the 5 T cell receptor beta chains listed below, sequenced in a study of Graves' ophthalmopathy and Graves' hyperthyroidism. Amplification of TCR beta CDR3 regions used RNA transcripts. First-round RT-PCR employed HTBI primers, with a second-round multiplex PCR after it. TCRdb analysed the multiplex PCR reads with MiXCR anew, one entry per CDR3 protein. The table lists 300,000 to 400,000 distinct CDR3 sequences, about a sixth of them singletons. The sample taken for sequencing was peripheral blood. The origin of the receptors is an adult woman with stable Graves' hyperthyroidism.

Turning to this clonotype: A single base separates this from a much larger clone, so it may be a read error. The gene calls are TRBV29-1 and TRBJ2-7; 8 bases fit TRBD1. Germline CDR1 is SQVTM and CDR2 is ANQGSEA. The CDR3 has 14 amino acids. The CDR3 reads CGANDRGLGYEQYF. CDR3 coding DNA: TGCGGCGCCAACGACAGGGGACTTGGGTACGAGCAGTACTTC.

This clonotype was found many times. This chain uses TRBV29-1 with TRBJ2-7; a weak D match, TRBD2 (5 bases). V lost 1 base and J lost 10, with 14 bases in between. The CDR3 contains 12 residues. Germline CDR1 SQVTM, CDR2 ANQGSEA. The CDR3 DNA is TGCAGCGTTGAAGTACTCGGTGGGAGACAGTACTTC. Amino acids: CSVEVLGGRQYF.

This clonotype was seen a handful of times. This chain connects TRBV18 to TRBJ2-1, with TRBD2 matching 9 bases. Germline V lookup: CDR1 KGHSH, CDR2 LQKENI. J lost 6 bases, V lost 4 bases, and 10 bases had no gene match. CDR3 length equals 16 residues. The CDR3 loop is CASSLSAGGLANEQFF. The CDR3 nucleotides read TGTGCCAGCTCACTATCTGCGGGGGGACTAGCCAATGAGCAGTTCTTC. The entire variable domain, with the rest obtained from reference TRBV18 and TRBJ2-1, is as follows: NAGVMQNPRHLVRRRGQEARLRCSPMKGHSHVYWYRQLPEEGLKFMVYLQKENIIDESGMPKERFSAEFPKEGPSILRIQQVVRGDSAAYFCASSLSAGGLANEQFFGPGTRLTVL.

This clonotype has ten or more counts. The chain couples TRBV10-2 to TRBJ2-7; D gene unclear. Germline lookup yields CDR1 WSHSY and CDR2 SAAADI. The CDR3 has 14 residues. The germline V and J ends were trimmed by 0 bases and 4 bases, with 10 bases remaining between them. The CDR3 protein is CASSESLYLYEQYF. As DNA, the CDR3 is TGCGCCAGCAGTGAGTCTCTCTACCTGTACGAGCAGTACTTC.

This clonotype showed up just a few times. This rearrangement joins TRBV20-1 to TRBJ2-2; 16 bases map to TRBD2. This CDR3 is 19 amino acids long. The junction had 9 bases not matched to a gene; V was cut back by 0 bases and J by 5 bases. Germline V lookup: CDR1 DFQATT, CDR2 SNEGSKA (reference sequence). The CDR3 here is CSARDGGLAGGPRTGELFF. The CDR3 nucleotides are TGCAGTGCTAGAGATGGGGGACTAGCGGGAGGGCCGAGGACCGGGGAGCTGTTTTTT.